Below, one T cell receptor beta chain is given with its context. The antigen is unknown. 60 Vbeta and 13 Jbeta primers were used in PCR. Per the original data handling: Approximately 86 million unique TCR beta chains, roughly 11 million shared, were counted in a later analysis. TCRdb keeps only in-frame clones here, not all; method: immunoSEQ multiplex PCR. V and J calls and clone size are as listed in that table; D and trimming were resolved from the DNA. The table shows some 130,000 clones, with 77% occurring only once. The data stem from a study of cytomegalovirus exposure and HLA in healthy donors. General study points: Associated with HLA alleles at 0.05 false discovery rate in a later analysis were 16,951 TCR beta sequences. Other equally common chains were less clonally expanded than HLA-associated TCR beta chains, a later analysis showed.

Each donor was healthy, and each was a bone marrow donor. This clonotype originated in a male donor in good health and CMV-seropositive. Sequenced material: PBMCs.

CDR3 in DNA: TGTGCCAGCTCCCAGGGGGCGGGGGACATAGATACGCAGTATTTT. The encoded protein is CASSQGAGDIDTQYF. The chain links TRBV6-1 to TRBJ2-3; D might be TRBD1 (8 bases). V lost 8 bases, J lost 5 bases, and 20 bases lay in between. In germline, CDR1 is MNHNS, CDR2 SASEGT. The CDR3 runs to 15 residues.